These 15 T cell receptor beta chains originate from one sample sequenced in a study of shared clonotypes between healthy human individuals. This table comes from immunoSEQ multiplex PCR, and its TCRdb copy is limited to in-frame clones, with some not included. The repertoire has more than 2 million clones, roughly 95% of them found once; the top ten carry about 1.7%. The naive CD8 fraction comprised CD45RO-negative cells positively selected for CCR7 and excluded terminally differentiated effector memory CD45RA+ cells. Sequencing was carried out using naive CD8+ T cells from PBMCs. These receptors all stem from a young man in good health. Some clones in this sample may be carry-over from other donors' samples.

CDR3 in DNA: TGTGCCAGCAGCGAGGGGTCTGTATACGAGCAGTACTTC. This encodes CASSEGSVYEQYF. This chain joins TRBV5-4 and TRBJ2-7; D is perhaps TRBD1 or TRBD2 (5 bases each). The CDR3 runs to 13 residues. The germline CDR1 and CDR2 sequences are SGHNT and YYREEE (reference sequence). V was trimmed by 4 bases and J by 4 bases, leaving 12 bases between them.

V is TRBV6-1 and J is TRBJ2-7, with D tentatively TRBD1 or TRBD2 (7 bases each). The length of the CDR3 is 15 residues. Per germline, CDR1 MNHNS and CDR2 SASEGT. V lost 8 bases and J lost 3, with 20 bases in between. The CDR3 loop is CASWGEGQKRYEQYF. The CDR3 region has the DNA TGTGCCAGCTGGGGGGAGGGACAGAAACGCTACGAGCAGTACTTC.

The genes are TRBV5-1 and TRBJ2-7, with D perhaps matching TRBD2 (5 bases). The CDR3 sequence is 14 residues long. The V end lost 1 base, the J end lost 6 bases, and 14 bases lay between the germline ends. In germline, CDR1 is SGHRS, CDR2 YFSETQ. CDR3 bases: TGCGCCAGCAGCTTGAATCTGGCGGCGGGCGAGCAGTACTTC. It specifies CASSLNLAAGEQYF. The whole variable domain, filled in from reference TRBV5-1 and TRBJ2-7, reads KAGVTQTPRYLIKTRGQQVTLSCSPISGHRSVSWYQQTPGQGLQFLFEYFSETQRNKGNFPGRFSGRQFSNSRSEMNVSTLELGDSALYLCASSLNLAAGEQYFGPGTRLTVT.

The chain recombines TRBV27 with TRBJ2-5; D is ambiguous. Germline loops: CDR1 MNHEY, CDR2 SMNVEV (reference sequence). V shed 0 bases and J shed 5 bases, with 10 bases lying between them. CDR3 size: 14 residues. DNA of the CDR3: TGTGCCAGCAGTTTATCGGCCTCGTCGGAGACCCAGTACTTC. This sequence encodes CASSLSASSETQYF.

V and J are TRBV2 and TRBJ1-1; weak D call: TRBD1 (6 bases). The CDR3 consists of 20 residues. Per the germline V gene, CDR1 is SNHLY and CDR2 is FYNNEI. V was cut by 3 bases and J by 1 base, with 27 bases left in between. CDR3: CASSDGTRRATPVSNTEAFF. The CDR3 DNA follows: TGTGCCAGCAGTGATGGGACACGCAGGGCAACCCCGGTCTCGAACACTGAAGCTTTCTTT.

A word on this clone: Different DNA sequences within this sample yield the same CDR3. The chain carries TRBV27 and TRBJ1-1; D is undetermined. CDR3 size: 12 residues. Germline V gene data show CDR1 as MNHEY and CDR2 as SMNVEV (reference sequence). V lost 3 bases and J 4 bases, leaving 6 bases between the germline ends. The CDR3 reads CASSLSGTEAFF. The CDR3 DNA reads TGTGCCAGCAGTTTGTCGGGCACTGAAGCTTTCTTT.

This clone was seen a single time. The chain links TRBV27 to TRBJ2-7, with D tentatively TRBD1 (6 bases). Trimming pared 6 bases from V and 5 bases from J, leaving 14 bases between. The CDR3 loop spans 13 amino acids. The germline V gene encodes CDR1 MNHEY and CDR2 SMNVEV (reference sequence). The CDR3 nucleotides are TGTGCCAGCAGGGTCAGGGGATCGGACGAGCAGTACTTC. Translating gives CASRVRGSDEQYF.

Here the CDR3 reads CASRFASGRKYEQFF. CDR3 DNA sequence: TGTGCCAGCAGATTTGCTAGCGGGAGAAAGTATGAGCAGTTCTTC. The rearrangement joins TRBV7-9 to TRBJ2-1; 10 bases are shared with TRBD2. V lost 6 bases, J lost 8 bases, and 10 bases stayed unmatched. The germline gives CDR1 SEHNR, CDR2 FQNEAQ (reference sequence). This CDR3 is 15 amino acids long.

The gene calls are TRBV13 and TRBJ2-1; the D gene could be TRBD1 or TRBD2 (5 bases each). The CDR3 has 13 residues. Between the trimmed V and J ends, which lost 7 bases and 0 bases, there was a span of 7 bases. The germline V gene has CDR1 PRHDT and CDR2 FYEKMQ (reference sequence). The CDR3 DNA reads TGTGCCAGCACGGGGACCTCCTACAATGAGCAGTTCTTC. This sequence encodes CASTGTSYNEQFF.

The CDR3 sequence is CASSGEASGIPYEQYF. The CDR3 region has the DNA TGTGCCAGCAGCGGAGAGGCCAGCGGTATCCCCTACGAGCAGTACTTC. The chain uses TRBV9 and TRBJ2-7; D may be TRBD2 (5 bases). The CDR3 extends over 16 amino acids. The germline V and J ends were trimmed by 3 bases and 2 bases, with 18 bases remaining between them. CDR1 SGDLS and CDR2 YYNGEE come from the germline V gene.

The chain carries TRBV6-5 and TRBJ1-1; possibly TRBD1 for D (6 bases). This CDR3 spans 15 amino acids. CDR1 and CDR2 (germline): MNHEY, SVGAGI. Trimming stripped 6 bases from V and 1 base from J, with 15 bases between. The CDR3 loop reads CASSPNGQPNTEAFF. CDR3 DNA sequence: TGTGCCAGCAGCCCAAACGGACAGCCGAACACTGAAGCTTTCTTT.

This chain links TRBV27 with TRBJ1-3; 9 bases fit TRBD1. This CDR3 comprises 14 residues. The trim removed 6 bases at V and 5 bases at J, leaving 5 bases unmatched. Germline V gene sequence: CDR1 MNHEY, CDR2 SMNVEV (reference sequence). The CDR3 region has the DNA TGTGCCAGCAGGGGAGGACAGGGGAGAAACACCATATATTTT. This gives the protein CASRGGQGRNTIYF.

CDR3 in amino acids: CASSKGKAGQLKETQYF. Here the CDR3 DNA reads TGTGCCAGTAGTAAGGGCAAGGCGGGACAGCTAAAAGAGACCCAGTACTTC. The J gene is TRBJ2-5, the V gene TRBV19, with D perhaps matching TRBD1 (7 bases). The V gene's germline CDR1 is LNHDA and CDR2 SQIVND (reference sequence). The CDR3 spans 17 residues. V shed 4 bases and J shed 3 bases, with 21 bases lying between them.

V and J are TRBV27 and TRBJ2-7, with D perhaps TRBD1 or TRBD2 (5 bases each). Trimming removed 4 bases from V and 5 bases from J, with 12 bases in between. The germline V gene has CDR1 MNHEY and CDR2 SMNVEV (reference sequence). The CDR3 is 13 residues long. In DNA form, the CDR3 reads TGTGCCAGCAGTTGGACTGACAGTCACGAGCAGTACTTC. Protein product: CASSWTDSHEQYF.

This sequence joins TRBV25-1 and TRBJ2-5; TRBD1 matches at 8 bases. From germline, CDR1 is MGHDK and CDR2 SYGVNS. V shed 0 bases, J shed 5 bases, and the junction held 5 bases outside the gene matches. This CDR3 contains 15 residues. The CDR3 is CASSEYPGGWETQYF. In nucleotides, the CDR3 is TGTGCCAGCAGTGAATACCCAGGGGGCTGGGAGACCCAGTACTTC.